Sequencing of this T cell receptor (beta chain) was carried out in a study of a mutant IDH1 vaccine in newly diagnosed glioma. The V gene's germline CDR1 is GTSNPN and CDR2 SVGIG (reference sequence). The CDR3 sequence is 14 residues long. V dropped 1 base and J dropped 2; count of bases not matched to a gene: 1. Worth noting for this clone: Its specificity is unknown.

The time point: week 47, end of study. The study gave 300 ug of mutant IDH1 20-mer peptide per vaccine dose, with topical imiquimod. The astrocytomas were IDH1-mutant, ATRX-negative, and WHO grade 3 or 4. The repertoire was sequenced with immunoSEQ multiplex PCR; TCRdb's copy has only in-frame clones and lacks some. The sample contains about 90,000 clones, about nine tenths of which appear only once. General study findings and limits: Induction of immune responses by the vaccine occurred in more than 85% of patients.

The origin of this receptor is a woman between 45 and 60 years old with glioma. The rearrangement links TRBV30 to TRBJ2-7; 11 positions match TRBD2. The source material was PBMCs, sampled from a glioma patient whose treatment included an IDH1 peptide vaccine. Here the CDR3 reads CAWSELAGAYEQYF. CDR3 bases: TGTGCCTGGAGTGAACTAGCGGGAGCCTACGAGCAGTACTTC.